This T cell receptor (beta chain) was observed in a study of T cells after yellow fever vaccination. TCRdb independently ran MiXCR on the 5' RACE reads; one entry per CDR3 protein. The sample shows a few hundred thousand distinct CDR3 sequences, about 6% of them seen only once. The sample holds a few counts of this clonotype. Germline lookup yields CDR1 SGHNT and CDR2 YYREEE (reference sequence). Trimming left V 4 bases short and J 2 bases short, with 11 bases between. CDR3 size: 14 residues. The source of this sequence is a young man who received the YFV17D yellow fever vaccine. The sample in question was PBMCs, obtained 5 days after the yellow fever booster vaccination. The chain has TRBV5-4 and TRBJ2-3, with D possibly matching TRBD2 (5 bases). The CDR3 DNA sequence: TGTGCCAGCAGCCCGGATCGGGACACAGATACGCAGTATTTT. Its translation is CASSPDRDTDTQYF.